A single T cell receptor beta chain is shown here with its context. The sample comes from a study of blood T cell repertoires in COVID-19. Profiled with immunoSEQ multiplex PCR; TCRdb holds only in-frame clones, not every one. The sample has under 200,000 clones, 84% seen once. Germline CDR1 is GTSNPN and CDR2 is SVGIG (reference sequence). V gave up 0 bases and J gave up 0 bases, with 15 bases separating them. The CDR3 spans 17 residues. Sample: peripheral blood. The V gene is TRBV30, the J gene TRBJ1-3, with D perhaps matching TRBD1 (5 bases). The receptor's source is a woman of 80 years or more with COVID-19, enrolled during active disease. This chain's CDR3 is CAWSVREGPSSGNTIYF. CDR3 in DNA: TGTGCCTGGAGTGTACGGGAGGGGCCCTCCTCTGGAAACACCATATATTTT.